This entry describes one TCR beta chain. Its antigen is unknown. The germline CDR1 and CDR2 sequences are KGHSH and LQKENI. CDR3 length: 16 residues. V lost 5 bases to trimming and J lost 2 bases; unmatched junction nucleotides: 9. Produced via immunoSEQ multiplex PCR; TCRdb's table is partial and in-frame only. This repertoire shows more than 65,000 clones, 85% found once; its top ten account for about 0.76%. The data originate from a study of OX40 agonist ivuxolimab in advanced cancers. Study information: A mean age of approximately 60 years, range roughly 20 to 85, was recorded, and over 65% were male. Partial responses occurred in Three dose-escalation patients, one with hepatocellular carcinoma and two with cutaneous melanoma. Study observations and caveats: Certain nonresponders additionally had low normalized T-cell clonal expansion. Clonal expansion was seen in CD4+ and CD8+ blood T cells by week 6 at 0.1 to 3.0 mg/kg.

This TCR was recovered from an adult with an advanced solid tumor such as melanoma, head and neck, liver or kidney cancer. The source material was CD4+ or CD8+ T cells sorted from blood, sampled in a trial of the OX40 agonist ivuxolimab. V is TRBV18 and J is TRBJ1-2; 9 nucleotides line up with TRBD1. The CDR3 region has the DNA TGTGCCAGCTCAGAACGACAGGGGGGCGAGAACTATGGCTACACCTTC. This sequence encodes CASSERQGGENYGYTF.